These 11 T cell receptor beta chains were all obtained from the same sample, sequenced in a study of shared clonotypes between healthy human individuals. The table came from immunoSEQ multiplex PCR; TCRdb's copy has only in-frame clones and leaves some out. This sample has some 2 million clones, with about 95% found just once. Naive CD8 cells comprised CD45RO-negative, CCR7-positively selected cells, excluding terminally differentiated effector memory CD45RA+ cells. The sequenced material came from naive CD8+ T cells sorted from blood. These receptors were collected from a man between 18 and 29 years old in good health.

This chain joins TRBV7-3 and TRBJ2-2; 8 nucleotides agree with TRBD2. From germline, CDR1 is SGHTA and CDR2 FQGTGA. With V trimmed by 2 bases and J by 4 bases, 6 bases remained unmatched. The length of the CDR3 is 16 residues. The CDR3 bases are TGTGCCAGCAGCTTAGAGAGCGGGGGTGGCACCGGGGAGCTGTTTTTT. This sequence encodes CASSLESGGGTGELFF.

The chain joins TRBV19 to TRBJ2-1, with 8 bases matching TRBD2. From germline, CDR1 is LNHDA and CDR2 SQIVND (reference sequence). The CDR3 covers 15 residues. The V and J ends lost 3 bases and 5 bases, in that order; junction bases with no gene match: 6. CDR3 DNA: TGTGCCAGTAGTATTTATAGCGGGGTCGACAATGAGCAGTTCTTC. This translates into CASSIYSGVDNEQFF.

The rearrangement joins TRBV9 to TRBJ2-1; 7 bases align to TRBD2. The length of the CDR3 is 16 residues. The ends lost 0 bases at V and 6 bases at J; junction bases unmatched: 9. Germline V gives CDR1 SGDLS, CDR2 YYNGEE. The chain's CDR3 is CASSVGGAGVPNEQFF. The CDR3, as DNA: TGTGCCAGCAGCGTAGGAGGGGCGGGAGTCCCCAATGAGCAGTTCTTC.

The genes are TRBV6-6 and TRBJ2-5; D possibly matches TRBD1 or TRBD2 (7 bases each). Trimming shortened V by 2 bases and J by 1 base, and 14 bases separated the two germline ends. Germline-derived CDR1 and CDR2 are MNHNY and SVGAGI (reference sequence). This CDR3 region has 16 residues. Here the CDR3 DNA reads TGTGCCAGCAGTTACGGGCAGGGGGGGCTCCAAGAGACCCAGTACTTC. Protein: CASSYGQGGLQETQYF.

The chain links TRBV4-3 to TRBJ1-1; 8 bases are a match to TRBD1. Trimming removed 4 bases from V and 7 bases from J; junction bases left unmatched: 8. Germline CDR1 is LGHNA and CDR2 is YSLEER. The CDR3 is 14 amino acids. The CDR3 DNA follows: TGCGCCAGCAGCCCTGGACAGGGAGTCGGTGAAGCTTTCTTT. It is translated as CASSPGQGVGEAFF.

This clone was found many times. This sample also contains other DNA sequences that code for the same CDR3. The CDR3 region has the DNA TGTGCCTGGAGTGTACTAGATGGCTACACCTTC. It encodes CAWSVLDGYTF. V and J are TRBV30 and TRBJ1-2; D gene ambiguous. CDR3 length: 11 residues. CDR1 is GTSNPN and CDR2 is SVGIG in the germline V gene (reference sequence). Trimming shortened V by 0 bases and J by 6 bases, and 5 bases separated the two germline ends. The whole variable domain, remainder taken from reference TRBV30 and TRBJ1-2, is SQTIHQWPATLVQPVGSPLSLECTVEGTSNPNLYWYRQAAGRGLQLLFYSVGIGQISSEVPQNLSASRPQDRQFILSSKKLLLSDSGFYLCAWSVLDGYTFGSGTRLTVV.

The chain combines TRBV20-1 with TRBJ2-7; D uncertain. Germline V gene sequence: CDR1 DFQATT, CDR2 SNEGSKA (reference sequence). The CDR3 sequence is 11 residues long. With 5 bases removed from V and 4 bases from J, the gap between germline ends came to 9 bases. As DNA, the CDR3 is TGCAGTGCTCGGAGTCAATACGAGCAGTACTTC. This encodes CSARSQYEQYF.

This chain links TRBV6-4 with TRBJ2-5, with TRBD2 identical over 12 bases. Per germline, CDR1 MRHNA and CDR2 SNTAGT. This CDR3 comprises 17 residues. V gave up 6 bases and J gave up 1 base; unmatched junction bases: 9. The CDR3: CASRKLAGGWGQETQYF. DNA of the CDR3: TGTGCCAGCAGGAAACTAGCGGGAGGTTGGGGCCAAGAGACCCAGTACTTC.

CDR3 protein: CASSEAATGGNTIYF. The DNA for the CDR3 is TGTGCCAGCAGTGAAGCTGCGACAGGAGGAAACACCATATATTTT. The genes are TRBV2 and TRBJ1-3; TRBD1 is a possible D gene (6 bases). This CDR3 has 15 amino acids. V was pared by 0 bases and J by 4 bases, with 10 bases between. Germline CDR1 and CDR2: SNHLY and FYNNEI.

The chain recombines TRBV6-5 with TRBJ2-7; D is unresolved. This CDR3 spans 13 amino acids. Per the germline V gene, CDR1 is MNHEY and CDR2 is SVGAGI. V gave up 8 bases and J gave up 0 bases, with 11 bases separating them. The CDR3 nucleotides read TGTGCCAGCCAGGCGTTGAGCTCCTACGAGCAGTACTTC. It translates to CASQALSSYEQYF.

The chain uses TRBV6-6 and TRBJ2-1; D remains unclear. Germline CDR1 MNHNY, CDR2 SVGAGI (reference sequence). The CDR3 sequence is 12 residues long. V was shortened by 6 bases and J by 8 bases, with 11 bases between the two germline ends. The CDR3 DNA sequence: TGTGCCAGCAGCCATGACGTGGATGAGCAGTTCTTC. This sequence encodes CASSHDVDEQFF.